This T cell receptor beta chain was recovered during a study of T-cell memory formation after mild COVID-19. Each CDR3 protein is one row after TCRdb ran MiXCR on the 5' RACE reads. The table lists 550,000 to 600,000 distinct CDR3 sequences, around a sixth of them singletons. The V end lost 4 bases, the J end lost 5 bases, and 17 bases lay between the germline ends. CDR3 length equals 15 residues. Germline assignment: CDR1 SGHTA and CDR2 FQGNSA. This receptor was identified in an adult woman who had mild COVID-19 (a few samples of this study predate the infection). Cell type and time point are not known. The rearrangement joins TRBV7-2 to TRBJ2-5; D may correspond to TRBD1 or TRBD2 (5 bases each). The sample was PBMCs or a T cell subset sorted from them (not recorded which). CDR3 bases: TGTGCCAGCAGCTCTAGGCTGGGGACCTGGGAGACCCAGTACTTC. Its translation is CASSSRLGTWETQYF.